These 13 T cell receptor beta chains were all obtained from the same sample, sequenced in a study of T-cell memory formation after mild COVID-19. TCRdb redid the calling of the 5' RACE reads with MiXCR, one entry per CDR3 protein. Among under 300,000 distinct CDR3 sequences listed, 8% to 10% were seen once. Sample: PBMCs or a T cell subset sorted from them (not recorded which). These TCRs come from a man in his late teens or twenties who had mild COVID-19 (a few samples of this study predate the infection). Cell type and time point are not known.

The chain combines TRBV7-3 with TRBJ1-6; 7 nucleotides match TRBD1. The CDR3 contains 14 residues. Trimming cost V 5 bases and J 8 bases; bases outside gene matches: 6. The germline CDR1 and CDR2 sequences are SGHTA and FQGTGA. CDR3 amino acids: CASSQGGSHSPLHF. The DNA for the CDR3 is TGTGCCAGCAGCCAGGGGGGGAGTCATTCACCCCTCCACTTT. Filled out from reference TRBV7-3 and TRBJ1-6, the complete variable domain reads GAGVSQTPSNKVTEKGKYVELRCDPISGHTALYWYRQSLGQGPEFLIYFQGTGAADDSGLPNDRFFAVRPEGSVSTLKIQRTERGDSAVYLCASSQGGSHSPLHFGNGTRLTVT.

The chain recombines TRBV7-3 with TRBJ2-5; 10 bases line up with TRBD1. The germline V gene has CDR1 SGHTA and CDR2 FQGTGA. The CDR3 runs to 15 residues. Trimming took 5 bases from V and 2 from J; bases not matched to a gene: 5. As DNA, the CDR3 is TGTGCCAGCAGCCCGGGACAGGGGACTCAAGAGACCCAGTACTTC. This codes for CASSPGQGTQETQYF.

This clonotype was seen repeatedly, ten times or more. V is TRBV7-2 and J is TRBJ1-6; the D is unclear. The CDR3 loop spans 15 amino acids. V lost 2 bases and J 13 bases, leaving 18 bases between the germline ends. CDR1 is SGHTA, CDR2 FQGNSA, per germline. The CDR3 coding sequence is TGTGCCAGCAGCTTAAGATGGCAAGGATTGTGGCCCCTCCACTTT. Encoded protein: CASSLRWQGLWPLHF.

The chain carries TRBV9 and TRBJ2-2; 8 nucleotides line up with TRBD2. Unmatched junction bases numbered 7, after V lost 0 bases and J lost 6 bases. Germline CDR1 reads SGDLS; CDR2 reads YYNGEE. The CDR3 sequence is 16 residues long. The CDR3 is CASSVGGLATSGELFF. The CDR3 DNA sequence: TGTGCCAGCAGCGTAGGCGGACTAGCCACATCCGGGGAGCTGTTTTTT.

This clonotype was seen more than once but under ten times. The chain couples TRBV18 to TRBJ2-7; 7 bases line up with TRBD1. Germline assignment: CDR1 KGHSH and CDR2 LQKENI. Germline trimming cut 3 bases from V and 5 bases from J; bases unmatched to any gene: 10. The CDR3 is 15 amino acids. CDR3 protein: CASSPTPRGTHEQYV. The CDR3 DNA follows: TGTGCCAGCTCACCGACTCCCAGGGGGACCCACGAGCAGTACGTC.

In its sample, this clonotype was seen a few times. V gene TRBV12-3 or TRBV12-4 combines with J gene TRBJ2-5; 7 nucleotides match TRBD2. The CDR3 contains 14 residues. The junction had 8 bases not matched to a gene; V was cut back by 6 bases and J by 4 bases. CDR3 in DNA: TGTGCCAGCAGACAAGCGGGGTTAGGAGAGACCCAGTACTTC. Protein sequence: CASRQAGLGETQYF.

The chain carries TRBV6-1 and TRBJ2-4; D is perhaps TRBD1 (6 bases). The CDR3 has 14 amino acids. Trimming stripped 3 bases from V and 8 bases from J, with 14 bases between. Germline CDR1 and CDR2: MNHNS and SASEGT. The CDR3 spells CASSERRGSYIQYF. The CDR3 DNA sequence: TGTGCCAGCAGTGAGCGCAGGGGCAGTTACATTCAGTACTTC.

This clonotype was seen more than once but under ten times. V is TRBV11-3 and J is TRBJ2-1; D is uncertain. V was clipped by 1 base and J by 4 bases, with 8 bases between them. Germline CDR1 is SGHNT and CDR2 is YENEEA. The CDR3 has 14 amino acids. The CDR3 protein is CASSLVGQYNEQFF. CDR3 in DNA: TGTGCCAGCAGCTTAGTCGGCCAGTACAATGAGCAGTTCTTC.

The rearrangement uses TRBV15 and TRBJ2-7, with D hard to call. The CDR3 covers 15 residues. The germline CDR1 and CDR2 sequences are LNHNV and YYDKDF (reference sequence). With 1 base removed from V and 5 bases from J, the gap between germline ends came to 15 bases. The CDR3 coding sequence is TGTGCCACCAGCAGAGCGCAGGCGACCCGGGACGAGCAGTACTTC. Its translation: CATSRAQATRDEQYF. The variable domain in full, with the rest retrieved from reference TRBV15 and TRBJ2-7, is DAMVIQNPRYQVTQFGKPVTLSCSQTLNHNVMYWYQQKSSQAPKLLFHYYDKDFNNEADTPDNFQSRRPNTSFCFLDIRSPGLGDTAMYLCATSRAQATRDEQYFGPGTRLTVT.

In this sample, this clonotype turned up many times. CDR3 bases: TGTGCCAGCAAAGAATGGGGGAGCGCAGATACGCAGTATTTT. Translated: CASKEWGSADTQYF. The chain uses TRBV28 and TRBJ2-3; D could derive from TRBD1 or TRBD2 (5 bases each). CDR3 length: 14 amino acids. V was cut by 7 bases and J by 4 bases, with 15 bases left in between. Germline V gene lookup returns CDR1 MDHEN and CDR2 SYDVKM.

In its sample, this clonotype was seen many times. This chain joins TRBV3-1 and TRBJ1-5, with a possible D match to TRBD1 (5 bases). CDR3 length: 12 residues. Per the germline V gene, CDR1 is LGHDT and CDR2 is YNNKEL (reference sequence). V gave up 0 bases and J gave up 11 bases, with 8 bases separating them. CDR3 amino acids: CASSQERGSQHF. CDR3 nucleotide sequence: TGTGCCAGCAGCCAAGAACGGGGGTCCCAGCATTTT.

This clonotype was seen a handful of times. CDR3 sequence reads: CASRQTSSYEQYF. DNA for the CDR3: TGTGCCAGCCGTCAGACTTCCTCCTACGAGCAGTACTTC. The chain is built from TRBV6-5 and TRBJ2-7; D not resolved. The germline CDR1 and CDR2 sequences are MNHEY and SVGAGI. V dropped 8 bases and J dropped 0 bases, with 11 bases sitting between them. The CDR3 has 13 amino acids.

The chain joins TRBV10-3 to TRBJ2-7; 8 positions agree with TRBD1. J gave up 7 bases and V 3 bases, and 8 bases lay outside the gene matches. The CDR3 is made up of 14 amino acids. CDR1 and CDR2 from the germline V gene are ENHRY and SYGVKD. The CDR3, as DNA: TGTGCCATCAGTGACGCAGGGGGCCGGCGTGAGCAGTACTTC. Translation gives CAISDAGGRREQYF.